The 21 T cell receptor beta chains in this list originate from one sample, sequenced in a study of human T cells and chemical hapten exposure. Via MiXCR, TCRdb re-called the RACE reads, giving one row per CDR3 protein. The sample lists approximately 96,000 distinct CDR3 sequences, approximately 9.3% occurring once. Noted time point: patch test 2, 6 weeks after DPC sensitization. Stated treatment: therapeutic diphenylcyclopropenone sensitization with weekly scalp DPC. This specimen consisted of whole blood, obtained in connection with sensitization to the hapten diphenylcyclopropenone (DPC). Receptors originate from a woman aged 40 to 50 with alopecia areata. Some clones in this sample may be carry-over from other donors' samples.

The sample holds a few counts of this clonotype. CDR3 protein: CASSYREQKQFF. DNA for the CDR3: TGTGCCAGCAGTTACCGGGAGCAGAAGCAGTTCTTC. J is TRBJ2-1 and V is TRBV6-2 or TRBV6-3; TRBD2 might be the D (6 bases). In germline, CDR1 is MNHEY, CDR2 SVGEGT. This CDR3 has 12 residues. Trimming shortened V by 2 bases and J by 11 bases, and 10 bases separated the two germline ends.

This clonotype was found a few times. V and J are TRBV7-8 and TRBJ2-7; the D gene is possibly TRBD1 (5 bases). Germline V gene lookup returns CDR1 SGHVS and CDR2 FQNEAQ. The CDR3 loop spans 16 amino acids. V lost 0 bases, J lost 4 bases, and 16 bases lay in between. DNA of the CDR3: TGTGCCAGCAGCTTAGCCGTTGCGGCAGGGCCATACGAGCAGTACTTC. This sequence encodes CASSLAVAAGPYEQYF. The full variable domain, its missing parts supplied by reference TRBV7-8 and TRBJ2-7, is GAGVSQSPRYKVAKRGQDVALRCDPISGHVSLFWYQQALGQGPEFLTYFQNEAQLDKSGLPSDRFFAERPEGSVSTLKIQRTQQEDSAVYLCASSLAVAAGPYEQYFGPGTRLTVT.

The rearrangement uses TRBV2 and TRBJ1-1; D perhaps matches TRBD1 (6 bases). The CDR3 runs to 15 residues. CDR1 SNHLY and CDR2 FYNNEI come from the germline V gene. The ends were cut back, 7 bases at V and 0 bases at J, with 15 bases in the middle. Written as DNA, the CDR3 is TGTGCCAGCACAGGGCAGGGGAGGATGAACACTGAAGCTTTCTTT. Translated, it gives CASTGQGRMNTEAFF.

This clonotype was found a few times. This chain joins TRBV12-2 and TRBJ2-7; whether TRBD1, the table's D call, matches the DNA was not checked. TRBV12-2 is a known pseudogene. CDR3 length: 16 amino acids. CDR3 sequence (DNA): TGTGCAAGTCGCTTAGGGACAGGGGGTTTTGCCTACGAGCAGTACTTC. Residues: CASRLGTGGFAYEQYF.

This clonotype has only a few counts. This chain uses TRBV20-1 with TRBJ1-1, with D tentatively TRBD1 (6 bases). This CDR3 region has 13 residues. V lost 6 bases, J lost 4 bases, and 15 bases lay in between. CDR1 DFQATT and CDR2 SNEGSKA come from the germline V gene (reference sequence). The CDR3 nucleotides read TGCAGTGCCCCTATCAGGGGTGGCACTGAAGCTTTCTTT. This encodes CSAPIRGGTEAFF.

This clonotype was seen many times. The chain carries TRBV9 and TRBJ1-1, with D hard to call. V shed 1 base and J shed 7 bases, with 11 bases lying between them. This CDR3 has 13 amino acids. The germline V gene encodes CDR1 SGDLS and CDR2 YYNGEE. The CDR3 region has the DNA TGTGCCAGCAGCGTACGTCCCGCCAGTGAAGCTTTCTTT. Translated: CASSVRPASEAFF.

This clonotype was seen ten or more times. The chain combines TRBV18 with TRBJ2-7; D remains unclear. Trimming cost V 2 bases and J 2 bases, with 4 bases left between them. This CDR3 has 12 residues. CDR1 is KGHSH, CDR2 LQKENI, per germline. The CDR3, as DNA: TGTGCCAGCTCACCAGGGGCCTACGAGCAGTACTTC. Encoded protein: CASSPGAYEQYF.

This clonotype was seen only a few times. The chain carries TRBV29-1 and TRBJ2-2, with 9 bases that match TRBD2. There are 19 residues in the CDR3. After removal of 4 bases from V and 4 bases from J, the junction contained 19 bases not matched to a gene. The germline gives CDR1 SQVTM, CDR2 ANQGSEA. CDR3 DNA: TGCAGCGTTGTAGAGATGAAGGGACTAGCCCCGTCCGTCACCGGGGAGCTGTTTTTT. This encodes CSVVEMKGLAPSVTGELFF.

At least ten counts were recorded for this clonotype. This chain connects TRBV28 to TRBJ1-1, with D uncertain. The CDR3 sequence is 13 residues long. The germline V gene has CDR1 MDHEN and CDR2 SYDVKM. Deletions cut 5 bases from V and 3 bases from J, with 10 bases between. CDR3: CASSPPEDTEAFF. The CDR3, as DNA: TGTGCCAGCAGTCCCCCCGAGGACACTGAAGCTTTCTTT.

This clonotype occurred a few times. This sequence joins TRBV20-1 and TRBJ1-2, with D possibly being TRBD1 (5 bases). The CDR3 spans 13 residues. With 3 bases removed from V and 0 bases from J, the gap between germline ends came to 8 bases. Per germline, CDR1 DFQATT and CDR2 SNEGSKA (reference sequence). CDR3 sequence (DNA): TGCAGTGCTAGCGACAGCTCTAACTATGGCTACACCTTC. This sequence encodes CSASDSSNYGYTF.

This clonotype occurred many times. The chain employs TRBV7-9 and TRBJ2-1, with unresolved D. CDR1 SEHNR and CDR2 FQNEAQ come from the germline V gene (reference sequence). Trimming left V 1 base short and J 5 bases short, with 6 bases between. The CDR3 sequence is 13 residues long. CDR3 amino acids: CASSLVRNNEQFF. The CDR3 coding sequence is TGTGCCAGCAGCTTAGTTAGAAACAATGAGCAGTTCTTC. Together with reference TRBV7-9 and TRBJ2-1, the CDR3 gives the full variable domain: DTGVSQNPRHKITKRGQNVTFRCDPISEHNRLYWYRQTLGQGPEFLTYFQNEAQLEKSRLLSDRFSAERPKGSFSTLEIQRTEQGDSAMYLCASSLVRNNEQFFGPGTRLTVL.

In this sample, this clonotype turned up many times. V and J are TRBV12-3 or TRBV12-4 and TRBJ2-7; no clear D gene. The CDR3 sequence is 12 residues long. Trimming left V 6 bases short and J 2 bases short, with 8 bases between. Written as DNA, the CDR3 is TGTGCCAGCAGCTCTGGGCCCTACGAGCAGTACTTC. Translating it yields CASSSGPYEQYF.

There are many counts of this clonotype. The V and J genes are TRBV12-3 or TRBV12-4 and TRBJ2-7, with 10 bases lining up with TRBD1. V was clipped by 6 bases and J by 7 bases; unmatched bases: 12. The CDR3 runs 15 residues. The CDR3 DNA sequence: TGTGCCAGCAGCCCGCGGACAGGGGGTTCGGGGGAGCAGTACTTC. Translated, it gives CASSPRTGGSGEQYF.

V usage is TRBV12-3 or TRBV12-4 and J usage is TRBJ2-2, with 7 bases lining up with TRBD1. The CDR3 has 16 residues. V gave up 6 bases and J gave up 1 base; unmatched junction bases: 8. As DNA, the CDR3 is TGTGCCAGCAGCCGTCCGACAGGGATGAACACCGGGGAGCTGTTTTTT. Protein product: CASSRPTGMNTGELFF.

This clonotype has at least ten counts. V and J are TRBV6-2 or TRBV6-3 and TRBJ2-3; a possible D gene is TRBD1 (6 bases). Germline V gene data show CDR1 as MNHEY and CDR2 as SVGEGT. This CDR3 region has 14 residues. Trimming cost V 8 bases and J 1 base, with 13 bases left between them. The CDR3 loop is CASHRDTGTDTQYF. CDR3 coding DNA: TGTGCCAGCCACCGGGACACTGGCACAGATACGCAGTATTTT.

The J gene is TRBJ2-7, the V gene TRBV29-1; possibly TRBD2 for D (5 bases). CDR1 SQVTM and CDR2 ANQGSEA come from the germline V gene. Between the trimmed V and J ends, which lost 4 bases and 7 bases, there was a span of 14 bases. This CDR3 spans 12 amino acids. The chain's CDR3 is CSVVDERREQYF. The CDR3 coding sequence is TGCAGCGTTGTCGACGAAAGGAGGGAGCAGTACTTC.

This clonotype was observed at least ten times. The chain recombines TRBV5-1 with TRBJ2-3, with D unclear. Trimming removed 0 bases from V and 4 bases from J, with 9 bases in between. Germline V CDR1 and CDR2: SGHRS, YFSETQ. The CDR3 loop spans 14 amino acids. The CDR3 loop is CASSLGQVSDTQYF. The DNA of the CDR3 is TGCGCCAGCAGCTTGGGGCAGGTCTCAGATACGCAGTATTTT.

This sequence joins TRBV27 and TRBJ2-1; 8 positions agree with TRBD2. V shed 2 bases and J 4 bases; nucleotides not matched to a gene: 7. Germline V gene sequence: CDR1 MNHEY, CDR2 SMNVEV (reference sequence). The length of the CDR3 is 16 residues. For the CDR3, the DNA is TGTGCCAGCAGTTTAGGGCGGAGCGGGGGTTACAATGAGCAGTTCTTC. Residues: CASSLGRSGGYNEQFF.

The V and J genes are TRBV3-1 and TRBJ2-7, with D possibly matching TRBD1 (6 bases). The CDR3 sequence is 15 residues long. Trimming stripped 0 bases from V and 2 bases from J, with 11 bases between. The germline gives CDR1 LGHDT, CDR2 YNNKEL (reference sequence). CDR3 sequence (DNA): TGTGCCAGCAGCCAAGATTCGGGGACACCCTACGAGCAGTACTTC. It translates to CASSQDSGTPYEQYF.

This chain links TRBV21-1 with TRBJ2-2. TRBV21-1 is described as a pseudogene. CDR3 length: 11 amino acids. The CDR3 sequence is CASQGAGELFF. The CDR3 DNA is TGTGCCAGCCAAGGAGCCGGGGAGCTGTTTTTT.

At least ten counts were recorded for this clonotype. The V call is TRBV6-5, the J call TRBJ1-6, with 8 bases fitting TRBD1. This CDR3 has 14 residues. After removal of 4 bases from V and 6 bases from J, the junction contained 2 bases not matched to a gene. Germline-derived CDR1 and CDR2 are MNHEY and SVGAGI. CDR3 sequence reads: CASSWGQVNSPLHF. In DNA, the CDR3 is TGTGCCAGCAGTTGGGGACAGGTTAATTCACCCCTCCACTTT.